This T cell receptor beta chain emerged from a study of cytotoxic CD8 clonotypes in ibrutinib-treated CLL (TCRdb year 2021). For context, the study as a whole: The cohort was composed of ten to eleven relapsed/refractory and 15 treatment-naive patients; IGHV unmutated status was identified in some 17 patients. Partial responses were observed in about 24 patients and complete responses in 2; after a median follow-up of 68 months, remission was maintained in around 14 patients and progression was observed in some 12. Response samples were obtained after a median of 12 months of treatment, with a range of about 6 to 40 months. Samples averaged about 260,000 productive templates and just under 95,000 productive rearrangements. Of the roughly 81 people in the trial, around 26 had longitudinal samples available. Cryopreserved peripheral blood mononuclear cells were obtained prior to treatment, at the time of response, and at either disease progression or sustained remission. Every sample from remission and from progressive disease was obtained while the patients were still on ibrutinib. The investigation overall reported the following: Sampling times were not matched between patients in sustained remission and patients whose disease was progressing, and lymph node repertoires were not examined. Clonality increased at ibrutinib response, stayed stable in sustained remission, and fell back toward baseline at progression. Baseline clonality was found to be higher than that of age-matched healthy donors and was strongly correlated with circulating CD8+ T-cell counts. Public clonotypes were rare and either shrank or stayed stable during treatment, and the rise in clonality at ibrutinib response reflected expansion of private clonotypes.

The sample holds one count of this clone. Its recognized antigen is unknown. One base away there is no much larger clone; base qualities are not given. The goal of deep resolution MiSeq sequencing was a depth between 1 in 1 million and 1 in 200,000 T cells, and coverage averaged 10x per clonotype. The immunoSEQ hsTCRB Kit was used to generate TCR beta libraries. The published analysis was carried out like this. ImmunoSEQ Data Assistant and ImmunoSEQ Analyzer were used for data analysis, and V, D and J genes were assigned according to IMGT definitions. Clonality, which ranges from 0 to 1, was calculated as one minus the normalized Shannon entropy of productive rearrangement frequencies. Only overrepresented clonotypes making up at least 0.05% of each patient's repertoire were included in the public clonotype analysis. Repertoires from some 14 age-matched healthy donors in immuneACCESS were used as clonality controls. As stored in TCRdb, this immuneACCESS dataset retains in-frame rearrangements with V and J assigned. A fraction of the clones does not appear; measured against another copy, unresolved V genes explain less than half of the discrepancy, and the remainder lacks a known reason. V, J and clone size derive from that table, while D and trimming were established from the DNA sequence. The sample table shows 75,000 to 90,000 clones, and 75% to 90% are seen once. The ten most abundant clones make up more than 35% of the sample.

CDR1 is given as SGHVS and CDR2 as FNYEAQ, both from the germline V gene. V is shortened by 3 bases, J by 4 bases, and the region joining them spans 10 bases. Reading from cysteine to phenylalanine, the CDR3 counts 14 amino acids. Of the read, only the CDR3 DNA is kept; its 42 bases are in frame from base 1. The intended sense of this specimen's time point label: approximately 25 months on ibrutinib. Roughly 2 micrograms of genomic DNA were extracted from cryopreserved PBMCs for TCR beta library preparation. Longitudinal blood samples from CLL patients on ibrutinib monotherapy were analyzed using high-throughput TCR beta sequencing. The patients were enrolled in a single-center, open-label phase 2 trial of ibrutinib monotherapy.

This clonotype was sampled from a human donor with chronic lymphocytic leukemia. Sequenced here: PBMCs, sampled after 24 months of ibrutinib treatment. Recombination joined TRBV7-6 with TRBJ1-5; the D gene is not confidently resolved. Here the CDR3 is given as CASSLSSDNQPQHF. The base sequence is TGTGCCAGCAGCTTGTCCTCGGATAATCAGCCCCAGCATTTT.